This note documents a single TCR beta chain sequence. The germline gives CDR1 SGHNT, CDR2 YYREEE (reference sequence). V lost 0 bases and J 4 bases, leaving 16 bases between the germline ends. The CDR3 totals 16 residues. Original handling: Estimation of nucleated cell counts relied on the amplification of reference gene primers. The repertoire was sequenced with immunoSEQ multiplex PCR; TCRdb's copy has only in-frame clones and lacks some. V and J calls and clone size follow that table, whereas D and trimming were derived from the DNA. Seen here are over 300,000 clones, 85% to 90% observed once, and the top ten hold 0.97%. Which cohort a participant joined came from the clinical history participants gave. The source of the sample is a study of blood T cell repertoires in COVID-19. As for the study in general: Whether acute or convalescent, the COVID-19 samples came from the United States, Italy and Spain.

The sequenced sample was PBMCs or T cells enriched from blood (not recorded which). The chain employs TRBV5-4 and TRBJ1-2; D not certain. The TCR comes from a woman aged 25-40 years with acute COVID-19. The CDR3 nucleotides are TGTGCCAGCAGCTTGGTTAGCCAGAGAGGCCCCTATGGCTACACCTTC. It specifies CASSLVSQRGPYGYTF.